A selection of T cell receptor beta chains follows, all from one sample in a study of T cells in Graves' hyperthyroidism and ophthalmopathy. TCRdb redid the calling of the multiplex PCR reads with MiXCR, one entry per CDR3 protein. The sample consists of 540,000 or so distinct CDR3 sequences, 46% of them appearing once. Sequenced sample: peripheral blood or thyroid tissue (not recorded which). The receptors were sampled from an adult woman with Graves' disease, either hyperthyroidism or ophthalmopathy (not recorded which). Each CDR3 is given with its conserved first and last residue. A D gene is named only where the DNA matches it firmly. Size values are once, few and many counts, or a class for expanded clones, and some rows have none.

v_gene: TRBV3-1; d_gene: NA; abundance: NA; j_gene: TRBJ2-2; CDR3aa: CASRQYPGMNTGELFF; CDR3nt: TGTGCCAGCAGACAATATCCCGGGATGAACACCGGGGAGCTCTTTTTT
v_gene: TRBV10-3; d_gene: TRBD2; abundance: NA; j_gene: TRBJ2-4; CDR3aa: CAISGAVGSGENIQYF; CDR3nt: TGTGCCATCAGTGGGGCCGTTGGTAGCGGGGAAAACATTCAGTACTTC
v_gene: TRBV7-9; d_gene: NA; abundance: NA; j_gene: TRBJ1-1; CDR3aa: CASSLGFRDTNTEAFF; CDR3nt: TGTGCCAGCAGCTTAGGGTTCCGGGACACCAACACTGAAGCTTTCTTT
v_gene: TRBV19; d_gene: NA; abundance: NA; j_gene: TRBJ2-2; CDR3aa: CASSAEMTNTGELFF; CDR3nt: TGTGCCAGTAGTGCCGAGATGACGAACACCGGGGAGCTGTTTTTT
v_gene: TRBV7-8; d_gene: NA; abundance: many; j_gene: TRBJ2-7; CDR3aa: CASSLSSYMAHEQYF; CDR3nt: TGTGCCAGCAGCTTAAGTTCTTACATGGCGCACGAGCAGTACTTC
v_gene: TRBV5-1; d_gene: NA; abundance: NA; j_gene: TRBJ2-6; CDR3aa: CASSRGEYSGANVLTF; CDR3nt: TGCGCCAGCAGCAGGGGGGAATACTCTGGGGCCAACGTCCTGACTTTC
v_gene: TRBV20-1; d_gene: TRBD2; abundance: NA; j_gene: TRBJ2-7; CDR3aa: CRGDRGTSGTYEQYF; CDR3nt: TGCAGGGGAGACAGGGGGACTAGCGGGACTTACGAGCAGTACTTC
v_gene: TRBV2; d_gene: TRBD1; abundance: NA; j_gene: TRBJ1-5; CDR3aa: CASSFRTGGPQPQHF; CDR3nt: TGTGCCAGCAGCTTCCGTACAGGGGGCCCCCAGCCCCAGCATTTT
v_gene: TRBV29-1; d_gene: TRBD2; abundance: few; j_gene: TRBJ2-5; CDR3aa: CSVARTSGMMETQYF; CDR3nt: TGCAGCGTCGCCAGGACTAGCGGGATGATGGAGACCCAGTACTTC
v_gene: TRBV29-1; d_gene: TRBD1; abundance: NA; j_gene: TRBJ1-2; CDR3aa: CSSGYRGCGYTF; CDR3nt: TGCAGCTCCGGATACAGGGGTTGTGGCTACACCTTC
v_gene: TRBV5-1; d_gene: TRBD1; abundance: NA; j_gene: TRBJ2-6; CDR3aa: CASSLVGQGANVLTF; CDR3nt: TGCGCCAGCAGCTTGGTGGGACAGGGGGCCAACGTCCTGACTTTC
v_gene: TRBV29-1; d_gene: NA; abundance: NA; j_gene: TRBJ2-7; CDR3aa: CSVVEAQGESYEQYF; CDR3nt: TGCAGCGTTGTCGAAGCACAGGGCGAATCCTACGAGCAGTACTTC
v_gene: TRBV29-1; d_gene: NA; abundance: NA; j_gene: TRBJ1-2; CDR3aa: CSVEDSTDPLGYGYTF; CDR3nt: TGCAGCGTTGAAGATTCGACGGATCCCCTGGGATATGGCTACACCTTC
v_gene: TRBV11-2; d_gene: NA; abundance: NA; j_gene: TRBJ1-1; CDR3aa: CASSPGQMSTEAFF; CDR3nt: TGTGCCAGCAGCCCCGGACAGATGAGCACTGAAGCTTTCTTT
v_gene: TRBV19; d_gene: NA; abundance: many; j_gene: TRBJ1-1; CDR3aa: CASSTDVGTEAFF; CDR3nt: TGTGCCAGTAGCACTGACGTGGGCACTGAAGCTTTCTTT
v_gene: TRBV5-1; d_gene: TRBD2; abundance: many; j_gene: TRBJ2-1; CDR3aa: CASSPGLAGYNEQFF; CDR3nt: TGCGCCAGCAGCCCGGGACTAGCGGGCTACAATGAGCAGTTCTTC